This T cell receptor (beta chain) was sequenced in a study of shared T cell receptors in the human thymus. Trimming took off 2 bases at V and 4 bases at J, with 14 bases between the two ends. The germline V gene encodes CDR1 MNHNS and CDR2 SASEGT. The CDR3 length is 15 residues. TCRdb keeps only in-frame clones here, not all; method: immunoSEQ multiplex PCR. The sample yields 500,000 to 550,000 clones, 70% to 80% seen once. This clone was counted a single time. This same sample was also taken into another study, of human thymus T cells. That report adds: Corrective heart surgery yielded the resections from which the thymus tissue came. Biased V and J segment usage appeared in thymus and peripheral blood.

The sample consisted of thymocytes. V usage is TRBV6-1 and J usage is TRBJ1-2, with a tentative D call TRBD1 (6 bases). The clonotype was recovered from a boy under three years old with a congenital heart defect. The CDR3 nucleotides read TGTGCCAGCAGTGAATGGGCAGGGGAAGGCTATGGCTACACCTTC. Its protein product is CASSEWAGEGYGYTF.